This is a list of T cell receptor beta chains from one sample in a study of T-cell memory formation after mild COVID-19. TCRdb processed the 5' RACE reads anew with MiXCR; each CDR3 protein has one entry. Of just over 60,000 distinct CDR3 sequences in the sample, 9% to 9.5% were seen once. The specimen sequenced was PBMCs or a T cell subset sorted from them (not recorded which). The receptor source for this set is a young man who had mild COVID-19 (a few samples of this study predate the infection). Cell type and time point are not known. CDR3s include the opening cysteine and the closing phenylalanine or tryptophan. The D gene is left open where the match is weak. Clone size is shown for a subset of rows, as once, few, many or a class of expanded clone.

>many|TRBV5-1|NA|TRBJ2-5
TGCGCCAGCAGCTTTGGAATAGGAGAGACCCAGTACTTC
CASSFGIGETQYF
>few|TRBV7-2|NA|TRBJ1-5
TGTGCCAGCAGCTTAGCGGGGAGGGAGAATCAGCCCCAGCATTTT
CASSLAGRENQPQHF
>few|TRBV29-1|TRBD1|TRBJ1-2
TGCAGCGTAGTCGACAGGGGGCCTGGCTACACCTTC
CSVVDRGPGYTF
>NA|TRBV28|NA|TRBJ2-3
TGTGCCAGCGCTAACACAGATACGCAGTATTTT
CASANTDTQYF
>many|TRBV20-1|NA|TRBJ2-5
TGCAGTGCCCGGGACACAGGTCAACAAGAGACCCAGTACTTC
CSARDTGQQETQYF
>NA|TRBV29-1|TRBD1|TRBJ1-2
TGCAGCGGTCCGGGACAGGGGGCGGGCTACACCTTC
CSGPGQGAGYTF
>NA|TRBV21-1|NA|TRBJ1-5
TGTGCCAGCAGCGAGGGCAAGGGCAATCAGCCCCAGCATTTT
CASSEGKGNQPQHF
>many|TRBV12-3/TRBV12-4|TRBD1|TRBJ1-1
TGTGCCAGCAGCCCGGGACAGGAGAACACTGAAGCTTTCTTT
CASSPGQENTEAFF
>few|TRBV18|TRBD1|TRBJ2-1
TGTGCCAGCTCACCGGGGACAGGGGGCGATGAGCAGTTCTTC
CASSPGTGGDEQFF
>few|TRBV4-1|NA|TRBJ2-5
TGCGCCAGCAGCCAAGCCTTGGCGAGTAACTGGTACTTC
CASSQALASNWYF
>NA|TRBV27|NA|TRBJ2-7
TGTGCCAGCAGCTCTCGCGGGGTGGGGCCCTACGAGCAGTACTTC
CASSSRGVGPYEQYF
>many|TRBV10-3|TRBD2|TRBJ2-5
TGTGCCATCAGTGAAGGGACTAGCGGGCAAGAGACCCAGTACTTC
CAISEGTSGQETQYF
>few|TRBV5-1|NA|TRBJ1-1
TGCGCCAGCAGCCAAGGGACCAGCACTGAAGCTTTCTTT
CASSQGTSTEAFF
>few|TRBV12-3/TRBV12-4|NA|TRBJ1-6
TGTGCCAGCAGTTCCGTTACGCCGAATTCACCCCTCCACTTT
CASSSVTPNSPLHF
>many|TRBV12-3/TRBV12-4|TRBD2|TRBJ2-5
TGTGCCAGCAGGAACCGGGAGGACCAAGAGACCCAGTACTTC
CASRNREDQETQYF
>NA|TRBV12-3/TRBV12-4|TRBD2|TRBJ2-1
TGTGCCAGCAGTTTAGGCCTAGCGGGGGGCCGTATGTTCTTC
CASSLGLAGGRMFF
>few|TRBV6-5|NA|TRBJ2-5
TGTGCCAGCAGACGGACGTTGAGCGAGACCCAGTACTTC
CASRRTLSETQYF
>medium-sized|TRBV19|NA|TRBJ2-2
TGTGCCAGTAGTGAAAGTAGGGCCGGGGAGCTGTTTTTT
CASSESRAGELFF
>many|TRBV12-3/TRBV12-4|NA|TRBJ2-5
TGTGCCAGCTCAGTTTCGGTAGTTCCGAGAGCTATACAAGAGACCCAGTACTTC
CASSVSVVPRAIQETQYF
>few|TRBV9|NA|TRBJ2-7
TGTGCCAGCAGCCCATGGCCCGGAGGCGAGCAGTACTTC
CASSPWPGGEQYF
>NA|TRBV7-9|TRBD1|TRBJ1-1
TGTGCCAGCAGCCCCGGACAGGGGGCTATTGAAGCTTTCTTT
CASSPGQGAIEAFF
>NA|TRBV5-1|NA|TRBJ2-5
TGCGCCAGCAGCTTGGTGCCAGCAAAAGAGACCCAGTACTTC
CASSLVPAKETQYF
>many|TRBV4-1|NA|TRBJ2-5
TGCGCCAGCAGCGGCCGGACAGCCCAAGAGACCCAGTACTTC
CASSGRTAQETQYF
>NA|TRBV28|NA|TRBJ1-2
TGTGCCAGCAGTTTAAACCGCAGGGGCGGCTACACCTTC
CASSLNRRGGYTF
>few|TRBV7-3|NA|TRBJ2-6
TGTGCCAGCAGCTTTCGGGCGGGGGCCAACGTCCTGACTTTC
CASSFRAGANVLTF
>NA|TRBV15|NA|TRBJ1-1
TGTGCCACCAGCACGGACAGGAACACTGAAGCTTTCTTT
CATSTDRNTEAFF
>NA|TRBV20-1|NA|TRBJ2-5
TGCAGTGCTAGGGTCGCGGGCCAAGAGACCCAGTACTTC
CSARVAGQETQYF
>NA|TRBV4-1|NA|TRBJ1-5
TGCGCCAGCAGCCAAGATGAGTCCAGGATTAGCAATCAGCCCCAGCATTTT
CASSQDESRISNQPQHF
>few|TRBV20-1|NA|TRBJ2-5
TGCAGTGCTCCCGGGGACACCTCGACCCAGTACTTC
CSAPGDTSTQYF
>few|TRBV20-1|TRBD2|TRBJ2-7
TGCAGTGCACCACCCGGGACTAGCGGATCCTACGAGCAGTACTTC
CSAPPGTSGSYEQYF
>many|TRBV7-2|NA|TRBJ2-1
TGTGCCAGCAGCCCCAGCCGGGGGTCCCTCTCGCAGTTCTTC
CASSPSRGSLSQFF
>NA|TRBV5-1|NA|TRBJ2-2
TGCGCCAGCAGCTCGGGGGACACCTTCTCCCCCGGGGAGCTGTTTTTT
CASSSGDTFSPGELFF
>few|TRBV4-3|NA|TRBJ2-5
TGCGCCAGCAGCCGGGGCAAGGGCAGGGAAGAGACCCAGTACTTC
CASSRGKGREETQYF
>NA|TRBV10-3|NA|TRBJ1-1
TGTGCCGTTCAGGGTTCGGACACTGAAGCTTTCTTT
CAVQGSDTEAFF
>NA|TRBV5-1|NA|TRBJ2-7
TGCGCCAGCAGCTTGGCATCCTACGAGCAGTACTTC
CASSLASYEQYF
>NA|TRBV5-1|NA|TRBJ2-3
TGCGCCAGCAGCTTGCTCTCAGATTTAACAGATACGCAGTATTTT
CASSLLSDLTDTQYF
>few|TRBV7-9|TRBD1|TRBJ1-2
TGTGCCAGCAGCTCACAAGGGGGCCCCTATGGCTACACCTTC
CASSSQGGPYGYTF
>NA|TRBV20-1|NA|TRBJ1-1
TGCAGTGCTAGAGACTGGGCCGAAGCTTTCTTT
CSARDWAEAFF
>few|TRBV29-1|NA|TRBJ2-2
TGCAGCGTTGAACGGGACGTTCGCACCGGGGAGCTGTTTTTT
CSVERDVRTGELFF
>many|TRBV7-2|TRBD2|TRBJ2-3
TGTGCCAGCAGCTCTCTAGCGGGGGGGACCACAGATACGCAGTATTTT
CASSSLAGGTTDTQYF
>few|TRBV6-2/TRBV6-3|NA|TRBJ2-7
TGTGCCAGCACCACCCGTCCGACCACCACCTACGAGCAGTACTTC
CASTTRPTTTYEQYF
>NA|TRBV7-8|TRBD1|TRBJ1-6
TGTGCCAGCAGCGTGGGACAGTATAATTCACCCCTCCACTTT
CASSVGQYNSPLHF
>few|TRBV2|TRBD1|TRBJ2-1
TGTGCCAGCCAGGGGGCCGTTTACAATGAGCAGTTCTTC
CASQGAVYNEQFF